This T cell receptor beta chain is from a study of blood T cell repertoires in COVID-19. Germline V CDR1 and CDR2: GTSNPN, SVGIG (reference sequence). Trimming pared 1 base from V and 5 bases from J, leaving 11 bases between. There are 13 residues in the CDR3. The table came from immunoSEQ multiplex PCR; TCRdb's copy has only in-frame clones and leaves some out. The sample gives approximately 220,000 clones, roughly 80% of which show up once; 7.5% to 9% is in the top ten. This receptor was identified in a woman older than 75 with acute or convalescent COVID-19. The sequenced material came from peripheral blood. The chain combines TRBV30 with TRBJ1-1; the D is unclear. CDR3 DNA sequence: TGTGCCTGGAGTGGGGGAGTTCGGACTGAAGCTTTCTTT. It specifies CAWSGGVRTEAFF. Drawing the rest from reference TRBV30 and TRBJ1-1, the complete variable domain is SQTIHQWPATLVQPVGSPLSLECTVEGTSNPNLYWYRQAAGRGLQLLFYSVGIGQISSEVPQNLSASRPQDRQFILSSKKLLLSDSGFYLCAWSGGVRTEAFFGQGTRLTVV.